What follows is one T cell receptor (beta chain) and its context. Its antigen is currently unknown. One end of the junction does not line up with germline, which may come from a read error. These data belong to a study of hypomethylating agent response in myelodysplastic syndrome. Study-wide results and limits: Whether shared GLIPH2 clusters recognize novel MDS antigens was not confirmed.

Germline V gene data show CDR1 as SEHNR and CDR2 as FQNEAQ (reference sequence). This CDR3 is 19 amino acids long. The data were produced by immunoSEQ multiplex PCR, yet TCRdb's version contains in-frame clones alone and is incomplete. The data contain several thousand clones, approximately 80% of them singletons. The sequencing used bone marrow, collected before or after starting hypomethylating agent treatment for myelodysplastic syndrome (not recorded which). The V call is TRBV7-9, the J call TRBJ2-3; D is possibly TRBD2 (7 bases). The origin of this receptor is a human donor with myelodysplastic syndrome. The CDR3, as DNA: TGTGCCAGCAGCTCATCCGGGACACCCGAAGCGGGACCCACAGTTACGCAGTATTTT. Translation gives CASSSSGTPEAGPTVTQYF.